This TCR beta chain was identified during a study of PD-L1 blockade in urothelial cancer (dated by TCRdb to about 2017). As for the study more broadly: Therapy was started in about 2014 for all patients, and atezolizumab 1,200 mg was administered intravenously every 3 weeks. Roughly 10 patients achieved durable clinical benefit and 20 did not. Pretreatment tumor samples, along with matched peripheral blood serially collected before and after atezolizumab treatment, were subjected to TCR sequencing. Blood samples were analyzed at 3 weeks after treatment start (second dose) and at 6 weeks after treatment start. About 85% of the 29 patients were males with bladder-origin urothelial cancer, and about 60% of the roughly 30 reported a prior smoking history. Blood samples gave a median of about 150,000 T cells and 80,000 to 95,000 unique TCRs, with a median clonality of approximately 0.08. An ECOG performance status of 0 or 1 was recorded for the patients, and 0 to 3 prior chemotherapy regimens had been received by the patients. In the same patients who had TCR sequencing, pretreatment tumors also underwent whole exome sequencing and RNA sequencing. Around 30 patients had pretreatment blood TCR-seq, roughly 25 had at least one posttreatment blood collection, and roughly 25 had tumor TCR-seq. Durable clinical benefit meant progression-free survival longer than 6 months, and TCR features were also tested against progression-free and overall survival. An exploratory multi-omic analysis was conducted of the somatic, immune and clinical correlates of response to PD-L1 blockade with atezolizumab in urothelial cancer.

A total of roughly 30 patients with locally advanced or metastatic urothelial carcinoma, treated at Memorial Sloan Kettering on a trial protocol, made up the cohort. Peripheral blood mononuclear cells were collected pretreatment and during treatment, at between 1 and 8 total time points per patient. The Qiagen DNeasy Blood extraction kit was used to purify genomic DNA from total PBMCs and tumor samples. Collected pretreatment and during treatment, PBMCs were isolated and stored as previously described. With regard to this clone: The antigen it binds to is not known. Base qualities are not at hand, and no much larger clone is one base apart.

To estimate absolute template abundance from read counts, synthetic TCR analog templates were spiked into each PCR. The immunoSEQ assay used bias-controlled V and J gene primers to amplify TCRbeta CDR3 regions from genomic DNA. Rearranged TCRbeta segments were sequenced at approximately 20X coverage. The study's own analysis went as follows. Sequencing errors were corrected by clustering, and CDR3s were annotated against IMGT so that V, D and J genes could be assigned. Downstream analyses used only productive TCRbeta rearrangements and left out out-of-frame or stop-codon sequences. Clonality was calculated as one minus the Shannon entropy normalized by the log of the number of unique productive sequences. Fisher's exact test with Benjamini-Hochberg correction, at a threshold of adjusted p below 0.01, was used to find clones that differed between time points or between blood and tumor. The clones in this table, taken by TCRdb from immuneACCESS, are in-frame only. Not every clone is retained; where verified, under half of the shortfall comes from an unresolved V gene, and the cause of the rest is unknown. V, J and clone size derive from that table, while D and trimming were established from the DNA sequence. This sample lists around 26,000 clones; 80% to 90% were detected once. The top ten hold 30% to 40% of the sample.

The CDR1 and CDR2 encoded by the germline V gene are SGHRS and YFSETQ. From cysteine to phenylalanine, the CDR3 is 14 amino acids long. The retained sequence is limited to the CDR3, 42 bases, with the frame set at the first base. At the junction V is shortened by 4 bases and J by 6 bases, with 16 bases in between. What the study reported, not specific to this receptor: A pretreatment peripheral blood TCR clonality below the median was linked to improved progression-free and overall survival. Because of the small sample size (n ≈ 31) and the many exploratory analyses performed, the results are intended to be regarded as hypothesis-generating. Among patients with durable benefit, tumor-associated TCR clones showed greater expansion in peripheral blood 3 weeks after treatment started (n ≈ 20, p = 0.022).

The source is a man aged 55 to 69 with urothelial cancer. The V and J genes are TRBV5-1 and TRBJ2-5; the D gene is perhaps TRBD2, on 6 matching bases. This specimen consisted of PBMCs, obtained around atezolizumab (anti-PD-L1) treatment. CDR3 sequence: CASSLGGGGQTQYF. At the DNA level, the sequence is TGCGCCAGCAGCCTCGGGGGTGGGGGTCAGACCCAGTACTTC.